This T cell receptor beta chain was profiled in a study of identical twins. In TCRdb, the 5' RACE reads were re-called with MiXCR into one record per CDR3 protein. The sample records approximately 630,000 distinct CDR3 sequences, just over 7% being singletons. The CDR3 runs to 15 residues. V dropped 3 bases and J dropped 7 bases, with 16 bases sitting between them. The sample holds many counts of this clonotype. These same data were also listed under a study on yellow fever vaccine responses in identical twins.

The chain has TRBV12-3 or TRBV12-4 and TRBJ2-1; D remains unclear. The TCR comes from a woman younger than 30 in good health. Source material: PBMCs. The chain's CDR3 is CASSFPQIGKNEQFF. CDR3 bases: TGTGCCAGCAGTTTCCCCCAGATAGGGAAGAATGAGCAGTTCTTC.